The rows below give T cell receptor beta chains drawn from one sample of a study of glioma-infiltrating T cells. MiXCR was run by TCRdb on the multiplex PCR reads, yielding one entry per CDR3 protein. The data show 150,000 to 200,000 distinct CDR3 sequences, with around 42% seen just once and 5% to 5.5% held by the top ten. The sample comprised glioma tissue, nonneoplastic brain tissue, or PBMCs (not recorded which). Receptors originate from a human donor with low-grade glioma or glioblastoma, undergoing nonglioma brain surgery, or in good health (not recorded which). The CDR3 runs from the conserved cysteine through the conserved F or W. D genes are given only for firm matches. Expanded clones are given a class, and other clones once, few, many or no size at all.

TRBJ2-5	-	TRBV2	few	CASSGSVQETQYF	TGTGCCAGCAGTGGTAGCGTCCAAGAGACCCAGTACTTC
TRBJ2-1	-	TRBV10-1	many	CATSLSSSGNEQFF	TGCGCCACCAGTTTATCTAGCAGCGGTAATGAGCAGTTCTTC
TRBJ1-3	-	TRBV19	-	CASGWGQGNTIYF	TGTGCCAGTGGCTGGGGACAAGGAAACACCATATATTTT
TRBJ1-5	TRBD1	TRBV6-1	many	CASSTRGKQPQHF	TGTGCCAGCAGTACCAGGGGGAAGCAGCCCCAGCATTTT
TRBJ1-3	TRBD1	TRBV5-1	-	CASSSNRGSGNTIYF	TGCGCCAGCAGCTCTAACAGGGGATCAGGAAACACCATATATTTT
TRBJ2-1	-	TRBV20-1	-	CSAKRKLSYNEQFF	TGCAGTGCTAAGAGGAAACTCTCATACAATGAGCAGTTCTTC
TRBJ2-1	-	TRBV19	-	CASSSQNEQFF	TGTGCCAGTAGTTCGCAGAATGAGCAGTTCTTC
TRBJ1-2	TRBD1	TRBV28	many	CASSLSQGAGLYGYTF	TGTGCCAGCAGTTTATCACAGGGGGCAGGTCTCTATGGCTACACCTTC
TRBJ2-3	TRBD2	TRBV19	-	CATSGGGGTDTQYF	TGTGCCACCTCGGGGGGAGGCGGCACAGATACGCAGTATTTT
TRBJ1-5	-	TRBV19	-	CASSMRGKGQPQHF	TGTGCCAGTAGTATGCGGGGTAAAGGACAGCCCCAGCATTTT
TRBJ2-3	TRBD2	TRBV18	-	CASSPVLAGGSDTQYF	TGTGCCAGCTCACCCGTCCTAGCGGGAGGGTCAGATACGCAGTATTTT
TRBJ1-1	-	TRBV29-1	-	CSAEGGMNTEAFF	TGCAGCGCCGAAGGCGGCATGAACACTGAAGCTTTCTTT